This T cell receptor beta chain emerged from a study of regulatory T cells in long-lasting Graves disease. Regarding the study as a whole: Favoring TRBV28, TRBJ1-2 and TRBJ2-5 was a feature seen in persistent disease.

The time point here: newly diagnosed GD, antithyroid drugs for less than 3 months. TCR sequences were obtained from RNA taken from PBMCs. The V gene's germline CDR1 is MNHNS and CDR2 SASEGT. The CDR3 length is 17 residues. Of note for this clonotype: Its antigen remains unknown. The junction departs from germline at one end; a sequencing error may be responsible.

Investigators prepared the TCR beta libraries by applying iRepertoire HTBI primers and Arm-PCR of CDR3 regions. TCRdb re-called the multiplex PCR reads through MiXCR, storing one row per CDR3 protein. Of 680,000 or so distinct CDR3 sequences in the sample, roughly 15% are singletons; the top ten hold under 20%. The same sample was also studied in work on T cells in Graves' hyperthyroidism and ophthalmopathy.

This sequence joins TRBV6-1 and TRBJ2-2; 10 nucleotides agree with TRBD1. Material: peripheral blood mononuclear cells (PBMCs), obtained at new diagnosis, from a patient treated with antithyroid drugs. This sequence originates from a woman between 25 and 40 years old with Graves disease. The CDR3 reads CASSHQYGTGVRGELLF. DNA of the CDR3: TGTGCCAGCAGTCACCAATACGGGACAGGGGTTCGCGGGGAGCTGCTTTTT.